A selection of T cell receptor beta chains follows, all from one sample in a study of neoadjuvant anti-PD-1 for oral cavity cancer. TCRdb's table, derived via immunoSEQ multiplex PCR, lists solely in-frame clones and lacks some. The sample shows approximately 10,000 clones, roughly 64% of them seen only once. The sample consisted of PBMCs, taken after nivolumab (anti-PD-1) treatment. The receptors shown here come from a person aged 40 to 85 with oral cavity squamous cell carcinoma. CDR3s include the opening cysteine and the closing phenylalanine or tryptophan. The D gene is left open where the match is weak. Expanded clones get a size class; other rows say once, few or many, or leave the size out.

size	V	D	J	DNA	CDR3
once	TRBV6-1	NA	TRBJ2-2	TGTGCCAGCAGGCAGGTAGTGAACACCGGGGAGCTGTTTTTT	CASRQVVNTGELFF
few	TRBV11-2	NA	TRBJ2-7	TGTGCCAGCAGCCCAATCCCCTACGAGCAGTACTTC	CASSPIPYEQYF
NA	TRBV27	TRBD1	TRBJ1-2	TGTGCCAGCAGTTTTGGACAGGGGATGATAGGAGGCTACACCTTC	CASSFGQGMIGGYTF
few	TRBV19	NA	TRBJ1-4	TGTGCCAGTAGCCAGGGAGGAACTAATGAAAAACTGTTTTTT	CASSQGGTNEKLFF
few	TRBV5-1	NA	TRBJ1-3	TGCGCCAGCAGCTTGGAACAGGGAAACACCATATATTTT	CASSLEQGNTIYF
NA	TRBV6-1	NA	TRBJ2-7	TGTGCCAGCAGTGTAGAAGTGGGGGACTACGAGCAGTACTTC	CASSVEVGDYEQYF
few	TRBV4-1	TRBD1	TRBJ1-1	TGCGCCAGCAGCCGCCCCGACAGGGAGGGCACTGAAGCTTTCTTT	CASSRPDREGTEAFF
NA	TRBV28	NA	TRBJ1-2	TGTGCCAGCAAAAGCCAGGGAGGTGGCTACACCTTC	CASKSQGGGYTF
NA	TRBV18	NA	TRBJ1-1	TGTGCCAGCTCACGGGGCAGGAACACTGAAGCTTTCTTT	CASSRGRNTEAFF
NA	TRBV4-1	NA	TRBJ2-7	TGCGCCAGCAGCCAAGATCCCACAGGGCTATCCACCGCCTACGAGCAGTACTTC	CASSQDPTGLSTAYEQYF
few	TRBV7-9	NA	TRBJ2-2	TGTGCCAGCAGCTCGGATACCGGGGAGCTGTTTTTT	CASSSDTGELFF
NA	TRBV5-1	TRBD2	TRBJ2-7	TGCGCCAGCAGCTTGACTCTAGCGGGAGACCTAAGCTCCTACGAGCAGTACTTC	CASSLTLAGDLSSYEQYF
few	TRBV19	NA	TRBJ1-2	TGTGCCAGCTCCTCAGGACAGAACTATGGCTACACCTTC	CASSSGQNYGYTF
few	TRBV5-1	TRBD1	TRBJ1-1	TGCGCCAGCAGCGAGAGGGGACAGGGGTACACTGAAGCTTTCTTT	CASSERGQGYTEAFF
few	TRBV4-1	TRBD1	TRBJ1-2	TGCGCCAGCAGCCCCGTCCTCCGGACAGGGAATGCTGGCTACACCTTC	CASSPVLRTGNAGYTF